One sample yielded the 15 T cell receptor beta chains listed below, sequenced in a study of OX40 agonist ivuxolimab in advanced cancers. Profiling relied on immunoSEQ multiplex PCR, and the TCRdb table lists in-frame clones only, not all of them. The data contain about 82,000 clones, around 83% of them singletons. The specimen was CD4+ or CD8+ T cells sorted from blood, collected in a trial of the OX40 agonist ivuxolimab. The origin of the receptors is an adult with an advanced solid tumor such as melanoma, head and neck, liver or kidney cancer.

V usage is TRBV9 and J usage is TRBJ1-2, with TRBD1 matching over 9 bases. CDR1 and CDR2 from the germline V gene are SGDLS and YYNGEE. Trimming at V came to 3 bases and at J to 8 bases, leaving 8 bases not matched to a gene. CDR3 length: 14 residues. DNA of the CDR3: TGTGCCAGCAGCGGGAGGACAGGGGTGGTCGGCTACACCTTC. It yields the protein CASSGRTGVVGYTF.

This chain joins TRBV2 and TRBJ2-5; tentative D call: TRBD1 (6 bases). Trimming shortened V by 8 bases and J by 2 bases, and 12 bases separated the two germline ends. The CDR3 runs to 13 residues. CDR1 is SNHLY and CDR2 is FYNNEI in the germline V gene. The CDR3 nucleotides read TGTGCCAGCCGCAGGGGTGGACAAGAGACCCAGTACTTC. It yields the protein CASRRGGQETQYF.

The rearrangement uses TRBV5-6 and TRBJ2-1; TRBD2 matches at 13 bases. V was clipped by 4 bases and J by 3 bases; unmatched bases: 7. Germline V gene sequence: CDR1 SGHDT, CDR2 YYEEEE. The CDR3 is made up of 17 amino acids. The CDR3 DNA sequence: TGTGCCAGCAGCCTATCACTAGCGGGAGGGTTCTACAATGAGCAGTTCTTC. Translating it yields CASSLSLAGGFYNEQFF.

This rearrangement joins TRBV7-6 to TRBJ1-2, with 9 bases identical to TRBD1. Trimming cost V 5 bases and J 5 bases; bases outside gene matches: 3. The CDR3 covers 13 residues. The germline V gene encodes CDR1 SGHVS and CDR2 FNYEAQ. This CDR3 reads CASSPGTGYGYTF. The CDR3 region has the DNA TGTGCCAGCAGCCCCGGGACAGGGTATGGCTACACCTTC.

The CDR3 region has the DNA TGCGCCAGCAGCCCGGCCTACCCGTCCTACAATGAGCAGTTCTTC. Its translation is CASSPAYPSYNEQFF. V gene TRBV5-1 combines with J gene TRBJ2-1; D call uncertain. CDR3 size: 15 residues. The V gene's germline CDR1 is SGHRS and CDR2 YFSETQ. The V gene lost 4 bases and the J gene lost 1 base, with 12 bases spanning the gap.

This chain links TRBV1 with TRBJ2-2; the D segment call TRBD2 is taken from the table without a DNA check. TRBV1 is designated a pseudogene. The CDR3 loop spans 14 amino acids. DNA for the CDR3: TGCACCAGCAGCCAAGTTCGGCTAGCGGGGGAGCTGTTTTTT. Its translation: CTSSQVRLAGELFF.

The J gene is TRBJ2-4, the V gene TRBV7-2, with D unclear. This CDR3 contains 15 residues. Germline assignment: CDR1 SGHTA and CDR2 FQGNSA. Trimming took 1 base from V and 5 from J, leaving 12 bases between them. The CDR3 protein is CASSLGTRGQNIQYF. DNA for the CDR3: TGTGCCAGCAGCTTAGGGACCCGAGGCCAAAACATTCAGTACTTC.

The chain combines TRBV30 with TRBJ1-1; 7 nucleotides line up with TRBD1. The germline V gene has CDR1 GTSNPN and CDR2 SVGIG (reference sequence). The CDR3 is 13 amino acids. V lost 6 bases, J lost 0 bases, and 4 bases stayed unmatched. The CDR3 region has the DNA TGTGCCTGTCCGGGACAGATGAACACTGAAGCTTTCTTT. Residues: CACPGQMNTEAFF.

The chain joins TRBV18 to TRBJ2-1; 9 bases match TRBD2. The CDR3 consists of 16 residues. CDR1 KGHSH and CDR2 LQKENI come from the germline V gene. Losses at the gene ends were 0 bases for V and 7 bases for J; bases not matched to a gene: 7. CDR3 sequence reads: CASSPPDSGRGNEQFF. In DNA form, the CDR3 reads TGTGCCAGCTCACCACCTGATAGCGGGAGAGGTAATGAGCAGTTCTTC.

The chain uses TRBV27 and TRBJ2-5, with D tentatively TRBD1 (5 bases). V gave up 3 bases and J gave up 2 bases, with 16 bases separating them. Germline V lookup: CDR1 MNHEY, CDR2 SMNVEV (reference sequence). The CDR3 consists of 16 residues. The CDR3 nucleotides are TGTGCCAGCAGTTTTGCAGGGCCGACAAGGCAAGAGACCCAGTACTTC. Its protein is CASSFAGPTRQETQYF.

The chain employs TRBV11-3 and TRBJ1-6; D is undetermined. CDR1 is SGHNT, CDR2 YENEEA, per germline. The CDR3 is 13 amino acids. Deletions cut 2 bases from V and 9 bases from J, with 8 bases between. The CDR3 DNA is TGTGCCAGCAGCTTAATCGTGGGTTCACCCCTCCACTTT. Protein product: CASSLIVGSPLHF.

This chain joins TRBV6-5 and TRBJ1-6; D not resolved. The CDR3 extends over 15 amino acids. V shed 8 bases and J shed 3 bases, with 14 bases lying between them. The germline V gene has CDR1 MNHEY and CDR2 SVGAGI. The CDR3 spells CASQSTSGYNSPLHF. DNA of the CDR3: TGTGCCAGCCAAAGTACAAGCGGCTATAATTCACCCCTCCACTTT.

The V and J genes are TRBV4-3 and TRBJ1-2; TRBD1 might be the D (5 bases). CDR3 size: 15 residues. Trimming cost V 0 bases and J 6 bases, with 14 bases left between them. Germline CDR1 reads LGHNA; CDR2 reads YSLEER. This CDR3 reads CASSQDLAGWDGYTF. DNA for the CDR3: TGCGCCAGCAGCCAAGATTTAGCAGGGTGGGATGGCTACACCTTC.

CDR3 DNA: TGTGCCAGTAGTACAACAGATACGCAGTATTTT. The encoded protein is CASSTTDTQYF. The V call is TRBV19, the J call TRBJ2-3; D is unclear. The CDR3 consists of 11 residues. V was cut by 4 bases and J by 3 bases, with 2 bases left in between. Germline CDR1 and CDR2: LNHDA and SQIVND (reference sequence).

This chain joins TRBV19 and TRBJ2-1, with 14 bases identical to TRBD2. Germline loops: CDR1 LNHDA, CDR2 SQIVND (reference sequence). The CDR3 is made up of 16 amino acids. The V segment lost 4 bases and the J segment 1 base; nucleotides outside the gene matches: 0. CDR3 residues: CASSRTSGGSYNEQFF. CDR3 DNA: TGTGCCAGTAGTAGGACTAGCGGGGGGTCCTACAATGAGCAGTTCTTC.